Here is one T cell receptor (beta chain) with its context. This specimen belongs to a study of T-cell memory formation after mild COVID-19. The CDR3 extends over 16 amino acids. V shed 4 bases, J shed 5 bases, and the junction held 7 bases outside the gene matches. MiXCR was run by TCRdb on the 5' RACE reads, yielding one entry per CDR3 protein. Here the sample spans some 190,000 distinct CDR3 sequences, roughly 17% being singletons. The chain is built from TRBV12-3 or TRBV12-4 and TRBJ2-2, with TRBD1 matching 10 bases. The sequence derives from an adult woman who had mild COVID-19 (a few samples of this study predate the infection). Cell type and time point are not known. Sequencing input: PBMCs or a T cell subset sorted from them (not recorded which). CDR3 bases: TGTGCCAGCAGTTCTATCGGGACAGGGGTTACCGGGGAGCTGTTTTTT. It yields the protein CASSSIGTGVTGELFF.